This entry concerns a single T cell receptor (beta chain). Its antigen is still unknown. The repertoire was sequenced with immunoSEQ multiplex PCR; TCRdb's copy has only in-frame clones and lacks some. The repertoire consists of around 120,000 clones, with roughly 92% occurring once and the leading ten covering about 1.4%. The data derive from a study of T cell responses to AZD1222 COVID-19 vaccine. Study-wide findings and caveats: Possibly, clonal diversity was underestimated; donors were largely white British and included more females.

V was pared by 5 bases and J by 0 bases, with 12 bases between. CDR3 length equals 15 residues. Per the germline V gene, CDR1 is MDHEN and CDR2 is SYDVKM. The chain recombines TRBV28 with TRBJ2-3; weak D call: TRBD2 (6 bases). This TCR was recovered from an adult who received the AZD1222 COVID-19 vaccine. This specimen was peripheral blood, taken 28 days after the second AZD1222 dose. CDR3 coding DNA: TGTGCCAGCAGTCCTCCGGGACTTAGCACAGATACGCAGTATTTT. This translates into CASSPPGLSTDTQYF.